The 27 T cell receptor beta chains reported below all come from one sample, sequenced in a study of cytomegalovirus exposure and HLA in healthy donors. Primers included in the PCR were 60 Vbeta and 13 Jbeta primers. Clones were read by immunoSEQ multiplex PCR, and TCRdb kept only the in-frame ones, dropping some. The sample has around 210,000 clones; roughly 73% are singletons. Sequencing was performed on PBMCs. These receptors were taken from a boy younger than 18 in good health and CMV-seronegative.

The J gene is TRBJ1-4, the V gene TRBV4-1; unclear D gene. CDR1 is MGHRA and CDR2 is YSYEKL in the germline V gene. Trimming left V 2 bases short and J 2 bases short, with 6 bases between. The CDR3 totals 14 residues. CDR3 bases: TGCGCCAGCAGCCAACCTCGGACTAATGAAAAACTGTTTTTT. This gives the protein CASSQPRTNEKLFF.

This chain joins TRBV19 and TRBJ2-2; the D is unclear. Deletions cut 10 bases from V and 8 bases from J, with 11 bases between. The germline V gene has CDR1 LNHDA and CDR2 SQIVND (reference sequence). The CDR3 covers 11 residues. The CDR3 is CATLYGGELFF. The CDR3 DNA follows: TGTGCCACTCTTTACGGGGGGGAGCTGTTTTTT.

The gene calls are TRBV6-5 and TRBJ1-5; no clear D gene. Germline CDR1 reads MNHEY; CDR2 reads SVGAGI. V was clipped by 0 bases and J by 7 bases, with 10 bases between them. The CDR3 contains 14 residues. For the CDR3, the DNA is TGTGCCAGCAGTTACTCTTCCGGGAAACAGCCCCAGCATTTT. The encoded protein is CASSYSSGKQPQHF.

The gene calls are TRBV29-1 and TRBJ1-1; the D is unclear. V lost 7 bases to trimming and J lost 5 bases, with 14 bases between them. The CDR3 is 12 amino acids. Germline V gene data show CDR1 as SQVTM and CDR2 as ANQGSEA. CDR3 protein: CSARTAGTEAFF. As DNA, the CDR3 is TGCAGCGCAAGGACGGCGGGGACTGAAGCTTTCTTT.

This chain connects TRBV5-1 to TRBJ2-7, with 12 bases identical to TRBD2. This CDR3 spans 15 amino acids. The V gene end was trimmed by 4 bases and the J gene end by 6 bases; junction bases not matched to a gene: 8. Per the germline V gene, CDR1 is SGHRS and CDR2 is YFSETQ. The CDR3 bases are TGCGCCAGCAGCAAGCAGACTAGCGGGAGCACCGAGCAGTACTTC. Its protein is CASSKQTSGSTEQYF.

CDR3 protein: CASAGLAGGPSYNEQFF. In DNA form, the CDR3 reads TGTGCCAGCGCCGGACTAGCGGGGGGGCCGTCCTACAATGAGCAGTTCTTC. The rearrangement joins TRBV4-2 to TRBJ2-1; TRBD2 aligns across 15 bases. V lost 8 bases and J lost 1; bases outside the gene matches: 6. CDR1 and CDR2 (germline): LGHNA, YNFKEQ. The CDR3 is made up of 17 amino acids.

This chain joins TRBV18 and TRBJ1-1, with a tentative D call TRBD1 (5 bases). This CDR3 spans 15 amino acids. The V gene lost 3 bases and the J gene lost 4 bases, with 15 bases spanning the gap. CDR1 is KGHSH and CDR2 is LQKENI in the germline V gene. The CDR3 DNA is TGTGCCAGCTCACCCCGGGGAGGGGTGGCCACTGAAGCTTTCTTT. Protein: CASSPRGGVATEAFF. The whole variable domain, filled in from reference TRBV18 and TRBJ1-1, reads NAGVMQNPRHLVRRRGQEARLRCSPMKGHSHVYWYRQLPEEGLKFMVYLQKENIIDESGMPKERFSAEFPKEGPSILRIQQVVRGDSAAYFCASSPRGGVATEAFFGQGTRLTVV.

The V and J genes are TRBV2 and TRBJ2-3, with D unclear. V lost 6 bases, J lost 6 bases, and 10 bases lay in between. CDR1 is SNHLY, CDR2 FYNNEI, per germline. CDR3 length: 12 residues. The CDR3 DNA is TGTGCCAGCAGCCCACTCGCGGATACGCAGTATTTT. Translating gives CASSPLADTQYF.

The V gene is TRBV19, the J gene TRBJ1-1; perhaps TRBD1 as D (6 bases). Trimming stripped 5 bases from V and 7 bases from J, with 17 bases between. This CDR3 has 14 amino acids. The V gene's germline CDR1 is LNHDA and CDR2 SQIVND (reference sequence). DNA for the CDR3: TGTGCCAGTAGTGAGGCTACAGGGTCAAATGAAGCTTTCTTT. The encoded protein is CASSEATGSNEAFF.

The chain couples TRBV30 to TRBJ1-1, with D possibly matching TRBD1 (5 bases). Germline V gene sequence: CDR1 GTSNPN, CDR2 SVGIG (reference sequence). Trimming removed 2 bases from V and 4 bases from J, with 17 bases in between. The CDR3 is 15 residues long. The CDR3 reads CAWSMKKGVGTEAFF. For the CDR3, the DNA is TGTGCCTGGAGTATGAAGAAAGGGGTAGGCACTGAAGCTTTCTTT.

The chain uses TRBV25-1 and TRBJ1-2, with D perhaps TRBD1 (6 bases). Germline lookup yields CDR1 MGHDK and CDR2 SYGVNS. The CDR3 spans 18 residues. The V end lost 0 bases, the J end lost 1 base, and 18 bases lay between the germline ends. CDR3 loop: CASSEYLIQGRGNYGYTF. The CDR3 bases are TGTGCCAGCAGTGAATACCTTATACAGGGCAGGGGTAACTATGGCTACACCTTC.

This clone showed up just a few times. V is TRBV7-2 and J is TRBJ1-1; D perhaps matches TRBD1 (5 bases). Between the trimmed V and J ends, which lost 0 bases and 1 base, there was a span of 15 bases. CDR1 and CDR2 from the germline V gene are SGHTA and FQGNSA. The CDR3 runs to 17 residues. Written as DNA, the CDR3 is TGTGCCAGCAGCTTAGCGGTAGGCAGGGAAGCGAACACTGAAGCTTTCTTT. Protein product: CASSLAVGREANTEAFF.

This clone is a singleton in its sample. Other DNA sequences in this specimen translate into the identical CDR3. V is TRBV5-1 and J is TRBJ2-3; tentatively, D is TRBD2 (6 bases). The V end lost 3 bases, the J end lost 2 bases, and 10 bases lay between the germline ends. Germline loops: CDR1 SGHRS, CDR2 YFSETQ. This CDR3 has 14 amino acids. Here the CDR3 reads CASSSGLLTDTQYF. The CDR3 DNA reads TGCGCCAGCAGCTCCGGACTACTCACAGATACGCAGTATTTT.

The V gene is TRBV2, the J gene TRBJ1-3, with D possibly TRBD1 on 6 matching bases. Germline-derived CDR1 and CDR2 are SNHLY and FYNNEI. This CDR3 has 16 residues. V gave up 10 bases and J gave up 0 bases, with 19 bases separating them. The CDR3 protein is CAIRGGRDSSGNTIYF. CDR3 nucleotide sequence: TGTGCCATCCGGGGGGGCAGGGATTCCTCTGGAAACACCATATATTTT.

This clone was found once. In DNA form, the CDR3 reads TGTGCCAGCAGCCCCGGACAGGACACTGAAGCTTTCTTT. Translated: CASSPGQDTEAFF. The chain uses TRBV5-4 and TRBJ1-1; 7 bases agree with TRBD1. The J segment lost 3 bases and the V segment lost 4 bases, leaving 3 bases of the junction unmatched. This CDR3 is 13 amino acids long. Germline V lookup: CDR1 SGHNT, CDR2 YYREEE (reference sequence).

The chain employs TRBV7-6 and TRBJ2-5, with D perhaps TRBD2 (6 bases). The germline CDR1 and CDR2 sequences are SGHVS and FNYEAQ. The CDR3 sequence is 17 residues long. V lost 0 bases and J lost 5, with 19 bases in between. Written as DNA, the CDR3 is TGTGCCAGCAGCTTAGCGCGCTCGACCCAAGGAGGGGAGACCCAGTACTTC. Translated: CASSLARSTQGGETQYF.

To note about this clone: An end of the junction does not agree with germline; a read error may underlie this. This chain joins TRBV7-9 and TRBJ2-7; 13 nucleotides agree with TRBD2. Per the germline V gene, CDR1 is SEHNR and CDR2 is FQNEAQ (reference sequence). CDR3 length: 12 amino acids. CDR3 residues: CASSPTSGRKDF. CDR3 bases: TGTGCCAGCAGCCCGACTAGCGGGAGGAAGGACTTC. Full variable domain (rest looked up from reference TRBV7-9 and TRBJ2-7): DTGVSQNPRHKITKRGQNVTFRCDPISEHNRLYWYRQTLGQGPEFLTYFQNEAQLEKSRLLSDRFSAERPKGSFSTLEIQRTEQGDSAMYLCASSPTSGRKDFGPGTRLTVT.

The chain links TRBV11-2 to TRBJ1-2; TRBD1 is a possible D gene (5 bases). V shed 4 bases and J shed 8 bases, with 17 bases lying between them. This CDR3 spans 14 amino acids. Germline loops: CDR1 SGHAT, CDR2 FQNNGV. The CDR3, as DNA: TGTGCCAGCAGCTGGGGACTGACTTCTGGGGGCTACACCTTC. Translating gives CASSWGLTSGGYTF.

This clone was picked up one time. The V gene is TRBV28, the J gene TRBJ2-1, with 8 nucleotides matching TRBD2. Germline assignment: CDR1 MDHEN and CDR2 SYDVKM. Unmatched junction bases numbered 11, after V lost 6 bases and J lost 7 bases. This CDR3 is 15 amino acids long. Here the CDR3 reads CASSLGTSGGNEQFF. CDR3 coding DNA: TGTGCCAGCAGCCTTGGGACTAGTGGGGGGAATGAGCAGTTCTTC.

The chain employs TRBV5-1 and TRBJ2-7; TRBD1 matches 9 bases. J was trimmed by 3 bases and V by 4 bases; bases with no gene match: 14. This CDR3 has 17 residues. Germline V gene sequence: CDR1 SGHRS, CDR2 YFSETQ. The CDR3 loop is CASSLIPGTGIIYEQYF. In DNA form, the CDR3 reads TGCGCCAGCAGCCTAATACCCGGGACAGGGATCATCTACGAGCAGTACTTC. Drawing the rest from reference TRBV5-1 and TRBJ2-7, the complete variable domain is KAGVTQTPRYLIKTRGQQVTLSCSPISGHRSVSWYQQTPGQGLQFLFEYFSETQRNKGNFPGRFSGRQFSNSRSEMNVSTLELGDSALYLCASSLIPGTGIIYEQYFGPGTRLTVT.

V gene TRBV19 combines with J gene TRBJ2-1; the D gene is possibly TRBD1 (5 bases). Per the germline V gene, CDR1 is LNHDA and CDR2 is SQIVND (reference sequence). Trimming stripped 2 bases from V and 7 bases from J, with 12 bases between. CDR3 size: 14 residues. CDR3 loop: CASSILGQANEQFF. CDR3 in DNA: TGTGCCAGTAGTATATTGGGGCAGGCGAATGAGCAGTTCTTC.

The chain is built from TRBV5-4 and TRBJ2-1, with 7 bases matching TRBD2. Looked up from germline, CDR1 is SGHNT and CDR2 is YYREEE (reference sequence). This CDR3 comprises 16 residues. Trimming took 0 bases from V and 7 from J; bases not matched to a gene: 10. Here the CDR3 DNA reads TGTGCCAGCAGCTTGGGGCTAGCGGTAAAGGCTAATGAGCAGTTCTTC. Protein product: CASSLGLAVKANEQFF.

V usage is TRBV9 and J usage is TRBJ1-2; D ambiguous. V shed 0 bases and J shed 8 bases, with 14 bases lying between them. Per the germline V gene, CDR1 is SGDLS and CDR2 is YYNGEE. The CDR3 is 14 amino acids. This CDR3 is CASSVDARGGGYTF. In DNA, the CDR3 is TGTGCCAGCAGCGTAGATGCTCGGGGTGGGGGCTACACCTTC. The variable domain in full, completed from reference TRBV9 and TRBJ1-2, reads DSGVTQTPKHLITATGQRVTLRCSPRSGDLSVYWYQQSLDQGLQFLIQYYNGEERAKGNILERFSAQQFPDLHSELNLSSLELGDSALYFCASSVDARGGGYTFGSGTRLTVV.

A few counts support this clone. V gene TRBV11-1 combines with J gene TRBJ1-1, with 8 nucleotides matching TRBD1. Germline CDR1 is SGHAT and CDR2 is FQDESV (reference sequence). V lost 5 bases to trimming and J lost 12 bases; unmatched junction nucleotides: 5. This CDR3 is built from 11 residues. CDR3 bases: TGTGCCAGCAGCCGGACAGGGACACCTTTCTTT. It is translated as CASSRTGTPFF.

This chain joins TRBV6-5 and TRBJ1-1; the match to TRBD1 covers 9 bases. Germline trimming cut 6 bases from V and 4 bases from J; bases unmatched to any gene: 9. CDR3 length equals 15 residues. CDR1 is MNHEY and CDR2 is SVGAGI in the germline V gene. The DNA for the CDR3 is TGTGCCAGCAGCCCTCACAGGGGGCTGGCCACTGAAGCTTTCTTT. It codes for CASSPHRGLATEAFF.

This clone was seen once. V is TRBV25-1 and J is TRBJ1-4; 7 nucleotides agree with TRBD1. This CDR3 has 14 amino acids. With 8 bases clipped from V and 3 bases from J, the junction kept 6 bases outside the gene matches. The germline V gene encodes CDR1 MGHDK and CDR2 SYGVNS. Written as DNA, the CDR3 is TGTGCCAGCGGCGACAGGGTAGCTAATGAAAAACTGTTTTTT. It is translated as CASGDRVANEKLFF. The full variable domain, its missing parts supplied by reference TRBV25-1 and TRBJ1-4, is EADIYQTPRYLVIGTGKKITLECSQTMGHDKMYWYQQDPGMELHLIHYSYGVNSTEKGDLSSESTVSRIRTEHFPLTLESARPSHTSQYLCASGDRVANEKLFFGSGTQLSVL.

The V and J genes are TRBV5-1 and TRBJ2-7; unclear D gene. This CDR3 is built from 13 residues. Trimming pared 1 base from V and 5 bases from J, leaving 10 bases between. CDR1 and CDR2 from the germline V gene are SGHRS and YFSETQ. DNA for the CDR3: TGCGCCAGCAGCTTGAGGCTCCGGGACGAGCAGTACTTC. Translating gives CASSLRLRDEQYF.